Given below is one T cell receptor beta chain in context. These data are taken from a study of T cell responses to AZD1222 COVID-19 vaccine. Repertoires were generated with immunoSEQ multiplex PCR, while TCRdb's copy carries only in-frame clones and drops some. The sample carries over 100,000 clones, over 75% recorded once. This material consisted of peripheral blood, taken on day 0 of AZD1222 vaccination. The TCR was taken from an adult in good health.

CDR3 sequence: CASSVDPTGAGGNTIYF. CDR3 DNA sequence: TGTGCCAGCAGCGTAGACCCCACAGGGGCGGGTGGAAACACCATATATTTT. V gene TRBV9 combines with J gene TRBJ1-3; 7 bases match TRBD1. The length of the CDR3 is 17 residues. After removal of 0 bases from V and 3 bases from J, the junction contained 9 bases not matched to a gene. The germline gives CDR1 SGDLS, CDR2 YYNGEE.